What follows are 4 T cell receptor beta chains derived from one specimen sequenced in a study of blood T cell repertoires in COVID-19. Profiled with immunoSEQ multiplex PCR; TCRdb holds only in-frame clones, not every one. The profile shows approximately 250,000 clones, about 82% of them singletons. Input material: peripheral blood. All receptors come from a woman older than 75 with COVID-19, enrolled during active disease.

This clone was seen more than once but under ten times. This chain connects TRBV25-1 to TRBJ1-3; D is uncertain. From germline, CDR1 is MGHDK and CDR2 SYGVNS. The CDR3 loop spans 15 amino acids. V lost 2 bases and J 8 bases, leaving 16 bases between the germline ends. CDR3 in amino acids: CASSEGRSSGDTIYF. Written as DNA, the CDR3 is TGTGCCAGCAGTGAAGGCCGTTCCTCGGGTGACACCATATATTTT.

J is TRBJ1-1 and V is TRBV12-3 or TRBV12-4; D gene unclear. The V end lost 6 bases, the J end lost 0 bases, and 8 bases lay between the germline ends. The length of the CDR3 is 13 residues. The CDR3 loop reads CASRLQLNTEAFF. The CDR3, as DNA: TGTGCCAGCAGGCTACAGTTGAACACTGAAGCTTTCTTT.

The chain employs TRBV6-4 and TRBJ2-1; 11 bases match TRBD2. Germline CDR1 is MRHNA and CDR2 is SNTAGT. CDR3 length: 15 amino acids. V shed 5 bases, J shed 3 bases, and the junction held 3 bases outside the gene matches. CDR3 nucleotide sequence: TGTGCCAGCAGTCGGGGACTAGCGGACTACAATGAGCAGTTCTTC. It translates to CASSRGLADYNEQFF.

V usage is TRBV5-1 and J usage is TRBJ1-1; D ambiguous. V shed 0 bases and J shed 6 bases, with 27 bases lying between them. Germline CDR1 and CDR2: SGHRS and YFSETQ. This CDR3 has 19 amino acids. CDR3 DNA: TGCGCCAGCAGCTTGGATATCTTCGACGGGCCGGGGTTCCTCCCTGAAGCTTTCTTT. Its protein is CASSLDIFDGPGFLPEAFF.